These T cell receptor beta chains were read from a single sample in a study of blood T cells in healthy people across ages. Each CDR3 protein is one row after TCRdb ran MiXCR on the 5' RACE reads. This table holds around 780,000 distinct CDR3 sequences, about 61% found once. Sequenced input: blood. Receptor source: a man in his forties in good health. CDR3s include the opening cysteine and the closing phenylalanine or tryptophan. The order of the fields is clone size, V gene, J gene, D gene, CDR3 DNA, CDR3 protein. D genes are given only for firm matches. Clone size is not always given. Where it is, it says once, few, many or a class for expanded clones.

few	TRBV11-2	TRBJ2-1	TRBD2	TGTGCCAGCAGCTTAGATCTCAGCGGGGCAGGGACCTACAATGAGCAGTTCTTC	CASSLDLSGAGTYNEQFF
.	TRBV20-1	TRBJ1-1	.	TGCAGTGCTCTAAAACAGGGAGCCCGAATTTGGAGACAAGCTTTCTTT	CSALKQGARIWRQAFF
.	TRBV7-9	TRBJ1-1	.	TGTGCCAGCAGCCAGGCAGGGAGGGACACTGAAGCTTTCTTT	CASSQAGRDTEAFF
.	TRBV7-6	TRBJ2-3	TRBD2	TGTGCCAGCAGCGCCGGATTGACTAGCGACTTCAGGACAGATACGCAGTATTTT	CASSAGLTSDFRTDTQYF
.	TRBV7-2	TRBJ2-1	TRBD2	TGTGCCAGCAGCCTCCTAGCGGGAGCGAACTACAATGAGCAGTTCTTC	CASSLLAGANYNEQFF
.	TRBV5-6	TRBJ2-5	TRBD1	TGTGCCAGCAGTCAACGGGACAGGGGCTTCGAGACCCAGTACTTC	CASSQRDRGFETQYF
.	TRBV7-7	TRBJ2-5	TRBD1	TGTGCCAGCAGCTTAGTGGGGACAGGGATCCAAGAGACCCAGTACTTC	CASSLVGTGIQETQYF
.	TRBV6-2/TRBV6-3	TRBJ2-7	TRBD2	TGTGCCAGCGAAATAGCGGGAGGGCCCTTCGAGCAGTACTTC	CASEIAGGPFEQYF
few	TRBV29-1	TRBJ2-1	.	TGCAGCGTTGAAGGACTTAGCCGAGCGGTACAATACAATGAGCAGTTCTTC	CSVEGLSRAVQYNEQFF
.	TRBV5-1	TRBJ2-5	.	TGCGCCAGCAGCCCGGAGCCAGAGAGGCAAGAGACCCAGTACTTC	CASSPEPERQETQYF
once	TRBV10-3	TRBJ2-7	TRBD1	TGTGCCGCCCGGGACAGGGGGGTTCTACGCGTGCAGTACTTC	CAARDRGVLRVQYF
once	TRBV7-2	TRBJ2-2	TRBD2	TGTGCCAGCAGCCCGCCCAGCGGGGGCGGGGCCGGGGAGCTGTTTTTT	CASSPPSGGGAGELFF
once	TRBV7-9	TRBJ2-4	.	TGTGCCAGCAGCTTAGCATCGATGGGGTTCGGAAACATTCAGTACTTC	CASSLASMGFGNIQYF
.	TRBV12-3/TRBV12-4	TRBJ2-1	.	TGTGCCAGCAGTCGGGGGGCAGGGAGAGCATATGAGCAGTTCTTC	CASSRGAGRAYEQFF
.	TRBV9	TRBJ2-7	TRBD1	TGTGCCAGCAGCATACGACAGGGCTACAATGAGCAGTACTTC	CASSIRQGYNEQYF
.	TRBV3-1	TRBJ2-1	.	TGTGCCAGCAGCCAAGTCAGGGAAGCTGAGCAGTTCTTC	CASSQVREAEQFF
.	TRBV12-3/TRBV12-4	TRBJ1-1	TRBD1	TGTGCCAGCAGCGACAGGGAGAGAGGGGACACTGAAGCTTTCTTT	CASSDRERGDTEAFF
many	TRBV12-3/TRBV12-4	TRBJ2-3	TRBD1	TGTGCCAGCAGTTTATCGACAGGGGTACGAAATACGCAGTATTTT	CASSLSTGVRNTQYF
few	TRBV10-3	TRBJ2-5	TRBD2	TGTGCCATCAGTGATAGCGGGGTTGAGACCCAGTACTTC	CAISDSGVETQYF
.	TRBV20-1	TRBJ2-5	.	TGCAGTGCTAGCTGGCAGGGGTTGGAGACCCAGTACTTC	CSASWQGLETQYF
.	TRBV6-1	TRBJ2-7	TRBD1	TGTGCCAGCAACCGGGACAGCTACAATGAGCAGTACTTC	CASNRDSYNEQYF
.	TRBV6-2/TRBV6-3	TRBJ2-7	.	TGTGCCAGCAGTTACTCGAGGGCGGGGAGCTCCTACGAGCAGTACTTC	CASSYSRAGSSYEQYF
few	TRBV4-1	TRBJ2-3	.	TGCGCCAGCAGCCGGGGTTCCCATGGCACAGATACGCAGTATTTT	CASSRGSHGTDTQYF
.	TRBV7-2	TRBJ2-5	TRBD1	TGTGCCAGCAGCAGAAGGAGTGGGACAGAAGAGACCCAGTACTTC	CASSRRSGTEETQYF
.	TRBV5-1	TRBJ1-6	TRBD1	TGCGCCAGCAGCTTAGGGGACAGGGAGAGTTCACCCCTCCACTTT	CASSLGDRESSPLHF
once	TRBV3-1	TRBJ2-5	TRBD2	TGTGCCAGCAGCCAAGAGGGGGGGGATGGCGAGACCCAGTACTTC	CASSQEGGDGETQYF
.	TRBV15	TRBJ2-3	.	TGTGCCACCGGGACCGCTAGCACAGATACGCAGTATTTT	CATGTASTDTQYF
.	TRBV11-2	TRBJ2-2	TRBD2	TGTGCCAGCAGCTTAGCTCGGGGGGACACCGGGGAGCTGTTTTTT	CASSLARGDTGELFF
.	TRBV6-1	TRBJ2-7	.	TGTGCCAGCAGTGAAAGGCAGACATACGAGCAGTACTTC	CASSERQTYEQYF
.	TRBV25-1	TRBJ1-6	.	TGTGCCAGCAGTGAATTCGGGACGGCCTCTAATTCACCCCTCCACTTT	CASSEFGTASNSPLHF
.	TRBV20-1	TRBJ1-1	.	TGCAGTGCTCCCAGAGGTGGTGCATGGAACACTGAAGCTTTCTTT	CSAPRGGAWNTEAFF
.	TRBV4-2	TRBJ2-5	.	TGTGCCAGCAGCCAAGCTGTTGGGCTGGGACAAGAGACCCAGTACTTC	CASSQAVGLGQETQYF
.	TRBV24-1	TRBJ1-5	.	TGTGCCACCAGTGGCCTGAGCTACAATCAGCCCCAGCATTTT	CATSGLSYNQPQHF
.	TRBV6-2/TRBV6-3	TRBJ1-5	.	TGTGCCAGCAGTTACGGAAAAGGGGGTGCCAATCAGCCCCAGCATTTT	CASSYGKGGANQPQHF
.	TRBV5-1	TRBJ1-4	TRBD1	TGCGCCAGCAGCTTGCAACCCGGGACAGGTGAAAAACTGTTTTTT	CASSLQPGTGEKLFF
few	TRBV9	TRBJ2-6	TRBD1	TGTGCCAGCAGCGTTGGGACAGGGGCGCTCTCTGGGGCCAACGTCCTGACTTTC	CASSVGTGALSGANVLTF
few	TRBV20-1	TRBJ2-7	.	TGCAGTGCTAGAGATTCAGCGGAGACTAGATTATACGAGCAGTACTTC	CSARDSAETRLYEQYF
few	TRBV6-2/TRBV6-3	TRBJ2-3	.	TGTGCCAGCAGCTACCCACGAACGAGTTACACAGATACGCAGTATTTT	CASSYPRTSYTDTQYF
few	TRBV20-1	TRBJ2-3	.	TGCAGTGCTATCGGGACCGAAAACACAGATACGCAGTATTTT	CSAIGTENTDTQYF
once	TRBV29-1	TRBJ1-2	TRBD1	TGCAGCGTTTCTGGGGGATACAGGGGGGCTAACTATGGCTACACCTTC	CSVSGGYRGANYGYTF
.	TRBV6-5	TRBJ2-7	.	TGTGCCAGCAGACCGGGGCCTATCTACGAGCAGTACTTC	CASRPGPIYEQYF
.	TRBV5-1	TRBJ2-5	.	TGCGCCAGCAGCCCAGACCCGAAGAACCGGGTTTACGAGACCCAGTACTTC	CASSPDPKNRVYETQYF
.	TRBV9	TRBJ2-1	.	TGTGCCAGCAGCGTAGGGGGAGGCGGGGCCAGCTCCTACAATGAGCAGTTCTTC	CASSVGGGGASSYNEQFF
few	TRBV29-1	TRBJ2-7	.	TGCAGCGTCCGACAGGACTCCTACGAGCAGTACTTC	CSVRQDSYEQYF
.	TRBV6-6	TRBJ1-1	.	TGTGCCAGCAGAGAGGTGAGCCCGAACACTGAAGCTTTCTTT	CASREVSPNTEAFF
.	TRBV24-1	TRBJ2-5	TRBD1	TGTGCCACCAGTACCAAGGGACAGGGTGGAAGGGAGACCCAGTACTTC	CATSTKGQGGRETQYF
.	TRBV10-3	TRBJ2-3	TRBD1	TGTGCCATCAGTGAGCCCGGGACAGCCATTACAGATACGCAGTATTTT	CAISEPGTAITDTQYF
.	TRBV18	TRBJ1-4	.	TGTGCCAGCTCACCAGGGACCGGAGGGGAAAAACTGTTTTTT	CASSPGTGGEKLFF
.	TRBV6-6	TRBJ1-2	.	TGTGCCAGCAGCAGGGCCCCTAAGGACGGCTACACCTTC	CASSRAPKDGYTF
.	TRBV9	TRBJ2-7	.	TGTGCCAGCAGCGCGGGAGTGGAGCCCTACGAGCAGTACTTC	CASSAGVEPYEQYF
.	TRBV27	TRBJ2-3	TRBD2	TGTGCCAGCAGTCGCGGGAGTTATATAGATACGCAGTATTTT	CASSRGSYIDTQYF
.	TRBV7-8	TRBJ1-5	TRBD1	TGTGCCAGCAGCCCGACAGGGGGCCGGGACCAGCCCCAGCATTTT	CASSPTGGRDQPQHF
.	TRBV20-1	TRBJ2-1	.	TGCAGTGCTAGTGGATCGCGCGTCAATGAGCAGTTCTTC	CSASGSRVNEQFF
.	TRBV6-6	TRBJ2-2	.	TGTGCCAGCAGACCCATAAACACCGGGGAGCTGTTTTTT	CASRPINTGELFF
.	TRBV20-1	TRBJ2-3	TRBD2	TGCAGTGCTAGAGCGGGCCTAGCGGGAACGAGGGGGCTAAGCACAGATACGCAGTATTTT	CSARAGLAGTRGLSTDTQYF